The 6 T cell receptor beta chains reported below all come from one sample, sequenced in a study of blood T cell repertoires in COVID-19. The data were produced by immunoSEQ multiplex PCR, yet TCRdb's version contains in-frame clones alone and is incomplete. The sample lists some 170,000 clones; 85% to 95% were seen once. Sequencing used peripheral blood. These receptors were collected from a woman aged 60-75 years with COVID-19, enrolled during active disease.

This chain uses TRBV24-1 with TRBJ1-1, with a tentative D call TRBD1 (5 bases). Germline CDR1 is KGHDR and CDR2 is SFDVKD. The CDR3 extends over 12 amino acids. Trimming pared 1 base from V and 11 bases from J, leaving 10 bases between. CDR3 nucleotide sequence: TGTGCCACCAGTGATTTCGGAGGGGTCGCTTTCTTT. This gives the protein CATSDFGGVAFF.

The rearrangement links TRBV7-9 to TRBJ1-4; TRBD1 matches 7 bases. Losses at the gene ends were 7 bases for V and 7 bases for J; bases not matched to a gene: 12. The CDR3 has 15 residues. Germline assignment: CDR1 SEHNR and CDR2 FQNEAQ (reference sequence). Written as DNA, the CDR3 is TGTGCCAGCACCACCCAGGGGGTTCTTTCTGAAAAACTGTTTTTT. Amino acid sequence: CASTTQGVLSEKLFF.

V usage is TRBV19 and J usage is TRBJ1-1, with 9 nucleotides matching TRBD1. The V and J ends lost 9 bases and 0 bases, in that order; junction bases with no gene match: 8. This CDR3 comprises 15 residues. CDR1 LNHDA and CDR2 SQIVND come from the germline V gene (reference sequence). As DNA, the CDR3 is TGTGCCAGCCGGACAGGGGACGTCATGAACACTGAAGCTTTCTTT. Protein sequence: CASRTGDVMNTEAFF.

V and J are TRBV7-2 and TRBJ1-6; D gene ambiguous. Germline values: CDR1 SGHTA, CDR2 FQGNSA. This CDR3 is built from 13 residues. Trimming pared 8 bases from V and 9 bases from J, leaving 14 bases between. The CDR3 loop is CASEGVYGSPLHF. The DNA for the CDR3 is TGTGCCAGCGAGGGTGTTTATGGTTCACCCCTCCACTTT.

This clone was seen a handful of times. DNA of the CDR3: TGTGCCAGCAGCTTAGGGCAGGGGAGTTACGACGAGCAGTACTTC. The encoded protein is CASSLGQGSYDEQYF. The V and J genes are TRBV7-9 and TRBJ2-7, with TRBD1 as a possible D gene (6 bases). This CDR3 has 15 amino acids. Germline lookup yields CDR1 SEHNR and CDR2 FQNEAQ (reference sequence). Trimming removed 1 base at V and 5 bases at J, with 15 bases between.

CDR3 amino acids: CASSHNAYSSYNEQFF. The CDR3 nucleotides are TGTGCCAGCAGCCATAATGCCTATAGCTCCTACAATGAGCAGTTCTTC. The chain uses TRBV3-1 (or the pseudogene TRBV3-2) and TRBJ2-1; no reliable D call. CDR3 size: 16 residues. The germline gives CDR1 LGHDT, CDR2 YNNKEL (reference sequence). V was clipped by 3 bases and J by 0 bases, with 12 bases between them.